The clone carrying this T cell receptor (beta chain) was seen once. The antigen is not known. The junction shows a germline mismatch at one end, possibly a read error. This sample stems from a study of cytomegalovirus exposure and HLA in healthy donors. Study-wide results and caveats: Later analysis reportedly placed an Asian-associated ancestry cluster below the roughly 700-donor mean in N-insertions. Later analysis showed TCR association rates varying by HLA locus, highest for DRB1 and lowest for HLA-C. The authors later linked a missense DCLRE1C variant to TCR beta V- and J-gene trimming. Roughly uniform sequencing depth across donors was assumed, possibly incorrectly.

From germline, CDR1 is SEHNR and CDR2 FQNEAQ (reference sequence). The CDR3 consists of 12 residues. The PCR had 60 Vbeta and 13 Jbeta primers. Data came from immunoSEQ multiplex PCR; TCRdb stores just in-frame clones and leaves some out. The sample records 100,000 to 150,000 clones, around 69% being singletons. The specimen was PBMCs. J is TRBJ2-7 and V is TRBV7-9, with a possible D match to TRBD2 (5 bases). The receptor's source is a human donor in good health. Written as DNA, the CDR3 is TGTTCCAGCAGCTCCGGGACCTACGAGCAGTACTTC. Translated, it gives CSSSSGTYEQYF.